This TCR beta chain was recovered during a study of T cell responses to AZD1222 COVID-19 vaccine. Whole-study findings and limits: Scientists sampled the repertoires only once the peak T cell response had passed. Vaccination with two AZD1222 doses was followed by a rise in Spike-specific TCR breadth and depth. There were mostly white British donors and more females than males, and clonal diversity was possibly underestimated. At study baseline, merely five or six AZD1222 recipients were seropositive.

The CDR3 sequence is 12 residues long. The germline V gene has CDR1 SGHRS and CDR2 YFSETQ. V shed 0 bases and J shed 5 bases, with 5 bases lying between them. TCRdb keeps only in-frame clones here, not all; method: immunoSEQ multiplex PCR. The top ten hold more than 9% of the sample, which has 70,000 to 95,000 clones, under 95% seen once. Details on this clone: As yet, its antigen is unknown. Other DNA sequences within the sample encode an identical CDR3.

This sequence originates from an adult who received the AZD1222 COVID-19 vaccine. Sequencing used peripheral blood, obtained 28 days after the second AZD1222 dose. The rearrangement uses TRBV5-1 and TRBJ1-2; D is undetermined. This CDR3 is CASSLEGYGYTF. DNA of the CDR3: TGCGCCAGCAGCTTGGAGGGTTATGGCTACACCTTC.